Listed below are T cell receptor beta chains from one sample, sequenced in a study of T cells in localized non-small cell lung cancer. The repertoire was sequenced with immunoSEQ multiplex PCR; TCRdb's copy has only in-frame clones and lacks some. The sample shows tens of thousands of clones, about nine tenths of them seen only once. The material was peripheral blood, obtained before any cancer treatment. Receptors originate from a female donor older than 55 with stage I lung adenocarcinoma. Both conserved end residues are part of each CDR3. A D gene is named only where the DNA matches it firmly. Clone size is given for some rows only: seen once, a few or many times, or a class if the clone is expanded.

V gene	J gene	D gene	clone size	CDR3 length	CDR3 protein	CDR3 DNA
TRBV6-5	TRBJ1-2	-	-	13	CASSYGAGDGYTF	TGTGCCAGCAGTTACGGGGCAGGGGACGGCTACACCTTC
TRBV5-1	TRBJ1-2	-	-	13	CASSADINYGYTF	TGCGCCAGCAGCGCCGACATTAACTATGGCTACACCTTC
TRBV12-5	TRBJ1-4	-	-	14	CASGLAGANEKLFF	TGTGCTAGTGGTTTGGCAGGGGCTAATGAAAAACTGTTTTTT
TRBV12-5	TRBJ2-3	TRBD1	-	18	CASGLGPKTGEGTDTQYF	TGTGCTAGTGGTTTGGGGCCCAAGACAGGGGAAGGCACAGATACGCAGTATTTT
TRBV9	TRBJ1-3	-	-	14	CASSGGRNQNTIYF	TGTGCCAGCAGCGGAGGCAGAAACCAAAACACCATATATTTT
TRBV6-1	TRBJ2-7	-	-	14	CASSEGPRSYEQYF	TGTGCCAGCAGTGAAGGACCCCGGAGTTACGAGCAGTACTTC
TRBV5-1	TRBJ2-5	TRBD2	-	17	CASSPQSVAGWQETQYF	TGCGCCAGCAGCCCCCAGTCGGTAGCGGGGTGGCAAGAGACCCAGTACTTC
TRBV12-5	TRBJ1-2	-	-	11	CASGGGRGYTF	TGTGCTAGTGGCGGCGGGAGGGGCTACACCTTC
TRBV6-6	TRBJ1-1	-	-	14	CASSYSGMNTEAFF	TGTGCCAGCAGTTACTCCGGAATGAACACTGAAGCTTTCTTT
TRBV30	TRBJ1-6	TRBD1	-	15	CAWSLRGTDNSPLHF	TGTGCCTGGAGCCTTCGAGGGACAGATAATTCACCCCTCCACTTT
TRBV14	TRBJ1-1	-	-	15	CASSQGGRNLGEAFF	TGTGCCAGCAGCCAAGGGGGGAGAAATCTAGGTGAAGCTTTCTTT
TRBV5-4	TRBJ2-5	-	once	15	CASSFNSDWTQAQYF	TGTGCCAGCAGCTTCAACTCCGACTGGACCCAGGCCCAGTACTTC
TRBV6-6	TRBJ1-5	-	-	15	CASRLSGGPNQPQHF	TGTGCCAGCAGACTCTCGGGGGGGCCCAATCAGCCCCAGCATTTT
TRBV7-8	TRBJ2-7	-	-	14	CASTMDGNPYEQYF	TGTGCCAGCACTATGGACGGGAACCCCTACGAGCAGTACTTC
TRBV11-2	TRBJ2-7	-	-	13	CASSLDRVYEQYF	TGTGCCAGCAGCTTAGACAGGGTCTACGAGCAGTACTTC
TRBV19	TRBJ2-2	-	once	16	CASSGSGTANTGELFF	TGTGCCAGTAGTGGCTCCGGGACGGCGAACACCGGGGAGCTGTTTTTT
TRBV5-4	TRBJ2-1	-	-	13	CASSTSTGGEQFF	TGTGCCAGCAGCACGTCCACTGGGGGAGAGCAGTTCTTC
TRBV14	TRBJ1-1	TRBD1	few	15	CASSQDQGEYAEAFF	TGTGCCAGCAGCCAAGATCAGGGGGAGTACGCTGAAGCTTTCTTT
TRBV13	TRBJ1-1	-	few	13	CASSLQGRAEAFF	TGTGCCAGCAGCTTGCAGGGGCGTGCTGAAGCTTTCTTT
TRBV5-1	TRBJ2-5	TRBD2	-	16	CASSPPLAGGQETQYF	TGCGCCAGCAGCCCCCCACTAGCGGGGGGGCAAGAGACCCAGTACTTC
TRBV7-8	TRBJ2-1	-	-	14	CASSPTGTHNEQFF	TGTGCCAGCAGCCCCACAGGGACCCACAATGAGCAGTTCTTC
TRBV7-9	TRBJ1-4	-	-	14	CASSLGQGNEKLFF	TGTGCCAGCAGCTTAGGGCAGGGCAATGAAAAACTGTTTTTT
TRBV11-2	TRBJ1-1	-	-	14	CASSLGEKNTEAFF	TGTGCCAGCAGCCTGGGGGAGAAGAACACTGAAGCTTTCTTT
TRBV6-1	TRBJ2-5	-	-	15	CASSEANRGGETQYF	TGTGCCAGCAGTGAAGCAAATAGGGGTGGAGAGACCCAGTACTTC
TRBV7-9	TRBJ1-1	-	-	14	CASSLGRGATEAFF	TGTGCCAGCAGCTTAGGCAGGGGAGCCACTGAAGCTTTCTTT
TRBV27	TRBJ2-5	TRBD2	-	18	CASSFRPTSTGGSETQYF	TGTGCCAGCAGTTTCCGCCCCACTAGCACCGGGGGGTCAGAGACCCAGTACTTC
TRBV4-2	TRBJ2-5	-	once	16	CASSQDKGRRKETQYF	TGTGCCAGCAGCCAAGATAAAGGACGGAGGAAAGAGACCCAGTACTTC
TRBV29-1	TRBJ2-1	-	-	15	CSVEGRKSSYNEQFF	TGCAGCGTTGAAGGGCGGAAGAGCTCCTACAATGAGCAGTTCTTC
TRBV5-6	TRBJ1-5	TRBD1	-	17	CASSLRTGQGFDQPQHF	TGTGCCAGCAGCCTACGAACGGGACAGGGATTCGATCAGCCCCAGCATTTT
TRBV5-4	TRBJ2-3	-	-	15	CASSLGLAPTDTQYF	TGTGCCAGCAGCTTGGGGCTAGCCCCGACAGATACGCAGTATTTT
TRBV18	TRBJ1-1	TRBD1	-	13	CASSTQGDTEAFF	TGTGCCAGCTCAACACAGGGGGACACTGAAGCTTTCTTT
TRBV7-2	TRBJ2-3	-	-	16	CASSIGTAPSTDTQYF	TGTGCCAGCAGCATAGGGACTGCACCTAGCACAGATACGCAGTATTTT
TRBV5-1	TRBJ2-7	TRBD2	once	15	CASSSLAGGLYEQYF	TGCGCCAGCAGCTCATTAGCGGGGGGGCTCTACGAGCAGTACTTC
TRBV11-3	TRBJ2-7	TRBD1	-	16	CASSTGTGVFYYEQYF	TGTGCCAGTTCTACCGGGACAGGGGTATTCTACTACGAGCAGTACTTC
TRBV7-2	TRBJ2-7	-	-	15	CASSPQPGSSYEQYF	TGTGCCAGCAGCCCCCAGCCGGGGAGCTCCTACGAGCAGTACTTC
TRBV15	TRBJ1-1	TRBD1	-	15	CATSRRIQGAAEAFF	TGTGCCACCAGTCGGCGTATCCAGGGGGCAGCTGAAGCTTTCTTT
TRBV18	TRBJ2-2	TRBD2	-	15	CASSRGGPRTGELFF	TGTGCCAGCTCTCGCGGGGGGCCGAGAACCGGGGAGCTGTTTTTT
TRBV11-3	TRBJ2-2	TRBD2	-	15	CASSLTSGGSGELFF	TGTGCCAGCAGCTTAACTAGCGGGGGATCCGGGGAGCTGTTTTTT
TRBV14	TRBJ2-7	-	once	12	CASSQVAYEQYF	TGTGCCAGCAGCCAAGTAGCCTACGAGCAGTACTTC
TRBV9	TRBJ2-7	TRBD2	-	15	CASSAQAGPSYEQYF	TGTGCCAGCAGCGCTCAAGCGGGACCCTCCTACGAGCAGTACTTC